The 19 T cell receptor beta chains below all came from one sample that was sequenced in a study of CD8 T cells in Susac syndrome. Random hexamers were used to reverse transcribe 0.5 to 1 ug of RNA. TCRdb analysed the immunoSEQ multiplex PCR reads with MiXCR anew, one entry per CDR3 protein. The sample lists 350,000 to 550,000 distinct CDR3 sequences; approximately 89% were seen once. The source material was CD8+ T cells from PBMCs. These receptors were collected from a human donor with multiple sclerosis.

This clonotype was observed once. The chain links TRBV28 to TRBJ1-6, with D unresolved. V lost 5 bases and J 5 bases, leaving 13 bases between the germline ends. The CDR3 covers 15 residues. Germline V lookup: CDR1 MDHEN, CDR2 SYDVKM. The CDR3 loop is CASSPPGFHNSPLHF. Written as DNA, the CDR3 is TGTGCCAGCAGTCCCCCCGGGTTTCATAATTCACCCCTCCACTTT.

The chain is built from TRBV5-1 and TRBJ2-1; 9 nucleotides match TRBD1. The J segment lost 8 bases and the V segment lost 2 bases, leaving 5 bases of the junction unmatched. The CDR3 has 14 amino acids. Germline V CDR1 and CDR2: SGHRS, YFSETQ. This chain's CDR3 is CASSFRDRADEQFF. The CDR3 coding sequence is TGCGCCAGCAGCTTCCGGGACAGGGCGGATGAGCAGTTCTTC. The full variable domain, with the rest looked up from reference TRBV5-1 and TRBJ2-1, is KAGVTQTPRYLIKTRGQQVTLSCSPISGHRSVSWYQQTPGQGLQFLFEYFSETQRNKGNFPGRFSGRQFSNSRSEMNVSTLELGDSALYLCASSFRDRADEQFFGPGTRLTVL.

The chain couples TRBV7-8 to TRBJ2-7; no firm D call. This CDR3 comprises 17 residues. CDR1 is SGHVS, CDR2 FQNEAQ, per germline. Deletions cut 0 bases from V and 3 bases from J, with 18 bases between. As DNA, the CDR3 is TGTGCCAGCAGCTTAGCAGGGTGGAGACACCCCAACTACGAGCAGTACTTC. This encodes CASSLAGWRHPNYEQYF. Full variable domain (remainder filled in from reference TRBV7-8 and TRBJ2-7): GAGVSQSPRYKVAKRGQDVALRCDPISGHVSLFWYQQALGQGPEFLTYFQNEAQLDKSGLPSDRFFAERPEGSVSTLKIQRTQQEDSAVYLCASSLAGWRHPNYEQYFGPGTRLTVT.

This clonotype was recorded only once. This chain connects TRBV27 to TRBJ1-5; D not certain. CDR1 and CDR2 from the germline V gene are MNHEY and SMNVEV (reference sequence). Trimming removed 2 bases from V and 6 bases from J, with 8 bases in between. CDR3 length: 13 residues. DNA of the CDR3: TGTGCCAGCAGTTTAGGTTGGGGTCAGCCCCAGCATTTT. Its translation is CASSLGWGQPQHF.

This clonotype was seen a single time. The chain is built from TRBV4-1 and TRBJ2-5; D not certain. Per the germline V gene, CDR1 is MGHRA and CDR2 is YSYEKL. The CDR3 spans 16 residues. Between the trimmed V and J ends, which lost 2 bases and 5 bases, there was a span of 18 bases. CDR3 nucleotides: TGCGCCAGCAGCCAACTTTTATCATTGGTGGGGGAGACCCAGTACTTC. Encoded protein: CASSQLLSLVGETQYF.

The count of this clonotype is one. The junction shows a germline mismatch at one end, possibly a read error. The chain combines TRBV6-2 or TRBV6-3 with TRBJ2-3; D is tentatively TRBD1 or TRBD2 (5 bases each). The V gene's germline CDR1 is MNHEY and CDR2 SVGEGT. The CDR3 has 15 residues. The CDR3, as DNA: TGTGCCAGCGGTTACGACGGGACGGGCACAGATACGCAGTATTTT. This translates into CASGYDGTGTDTQYF.

The chain combines TRBV29-1 with TRBJ2-5, with unresolved D. CDR1 is SQVTM and CDR2 is ANQGSEA in the germline V gene. V lost 0 bases and J lost 3, with 17 bases in between. This CDR3 contains 16 residues. The CDR3 DNA sequence: TGCAGCGTTGAAGATCATCCAGGCCCAGAGGAAGAGACCCAGTACTTC. This translates into CSVEDHPGPEEETQYF.

V gene TRBV19 combines with J gene TRBJ2-1; 8 nucleotides align to TRBD2. The CDR3 is 15 residues long. Germline CDR1 and CDR2: LNHDA and SQIVND (reference sequence). Trimming at V came to 4 bases and at J to 0 bases, leaving 2 bases not matched to a gene. CDR3: CASSTTSVSYNEQFF. The CDR3, as DNA: TGTGCCAGTAGTACGACTAGCGTCTCCTACAATGAGCAGTTCTTC.

The chain is built from TRBV4-1 and TRBJ2-7, with TRBD1 as a possible D gene (6 bases). Germline V gene sequence: CDR1 MGHRA, CDR2 YSYEKL. With 3 bases removed from V and 6 bases from J, the gap between germline ends came to 12 bases. This CDR3 is 13 amino acids long. The CDR3, as DNA: TGCGCCAGCAGCCAGACTGCAGGGGTCGAGCAGTACTTC. As protein: CASSQTAGVEQYF.

This rearrangement joins TRBV2 to TRBJ2-5; 7 bases fit TRBD1. CDR3 size: 13 residues. Germline V gives CDR1 SNHLY, CDR2 FYNNEI. With V trimmed by 3 bases and J by 3 bases, 1 base remained unmatched. As DNA, the CDR3 is TGTGCCAGCAGTGACCAGGGGGAAGAGACCCAGTACTTC. Its protein product is CASSDQGEETQYF.

V usage is TRBV25-1 and J usage is TRBJ1-1; D unresolved. Trimming stripped 3 bases from V and 2 bases from J, with 10 bases between. This CDR3 has 14 amino acids. The germline gives CDR1 MGHDK, CDR2 SYGVNS. CDR3 coding DNA: TGTGCCAGCAGTGATGCCCTTGGAAACACTGAAGCTTTCTTT. This translates into CASSDALGNTEAFF.

This chain connects TRBV5-6 to TRBJ1-1; 8 bases map to TRBD1. Germline CDR1 SGHDT, CDR2 YYEEEE. This CDR3 has 17 amino acids. V gave up 2 bases and J gave up 4 bases; unmatched junction bases: 13. The CDR3 sequence: CASSLEAQGALGTEAFF. The DNA for the CDR3 is TGTGCCAGCAGCTTAGAGGCTCAGGGGGCCCTAGGCACTGAAGCTTTCTTT. Looking up the rest from reference TRBV5-6 and TRBJ1-1 gives the full variable domain: DAGVTQSPTHLIKTRGQQVTLRCSPKSGHDTVSWYQQALGQGPQFIFQYYEEEERQRGNFPDRFSGHQFPNYSSELNVNALLLGDSALYLCASSLEAQGALGTEAFFGQGTRLTVV.

This clonotype was observed a handful of times. The chain has TRBV5-4 and TRBJ2-7, with D possibly being TRBD1 (6 bases). Germline CDR1 SGHNT, CDR2 YYREEE (reference sequence). Trimming pared 2 bases from V and 7 bases from J, leaving 10 bases between. The length of the CDR3 is 12 residues. This CDR3 is CASSFGGQEQYF. CDR3 in DNA: TGTGCCAGCAGCTTTGGGGGCCAAGAGCAGTACTTC.

The V call is TRBV5-4, the J call TRBJ2-1; no firm D call. V dropped 1 base and J dropped 5 bases, with 7 bases sitting between them. The germline CDR1 and CDR2 sequences are SGHNT and YYREEE (reference sequence). CDR3 length: 13 residues. The CDR3 loop is CASSLSKDNEQFF. CDR3 coding DNA: TGTGCCAGCAGCTTGAGTAAGGACAATGAGCAGTTCTTC.

V and J are TRBV18 and TRBJ2-5; 7 nucleotides align to TRBD1. This CDR3 is 16 amino acids long. V shed 0 bases and J 5 bases; nucleotides not matched to a gene: 9. In germline, CDR1 is KGHSH, CDR2 LQKENI. The CDR3 reads CASSPPDRDASETQYF. CDR3 DNA sequence: TGTGCCAGCTCACCACCCGACAGGGATGCCTCGGAGACCCAGTACTTC.

The V and J genes are TRBV4-2 and TRBJ2-7; D is perhaps TRBD1 or TRBD2 (6 bases each). CDR3 length equals 16 residues. The germline CDR1 and CDR2 sequences are LGHNA and YNFKEQ. Trimming left V 3 bases short and J 2 bases short, with 17 bases between. The CDR3 DNA reads as TGTGCCAGCAGCCAGGGTCCAGGGGAGGTCCCCTACGAGCAGTACTTC. It is translated as CASSQGPGEVPYEQYF.

This rearrangement joins TRBV7-6 to TRBJ2-2; D unclear. CDR1 is SGHVS and CDR2 is FNYEAQ in the germline V gene. Trimming removed 2 bases from V and 9 bases from J, with 19 bases in between. The CDR3 sequence is 16 residues long. The CDR3 spells CASSLMVAFITRELFF. DNA of the CDR3: TGTGCCAGCAGCTTAATGGTAGCATTTATAACCCGGGAGCTGTTTTTT. Complete variable domain (other parts from reference TRBV7-6 and TRBJ2-2): GAGVSQSPRYKVTKRGQDVALRCDPISGHVSLYWYRQALGQGPEFLTYFNYEAQQDKSGLPNDRFSAERPEGSISTLTIQRTEQRDSAMYRCASSLMVAFITRELFFGEGSRLTVL.

This clonotype was seen a few times. CDR3 amino acids: CAWRRGAGEQYF. DNA for the CDR3: TGTGCCTGGCGGAGGGGGGCGGGGGAGCAGTACTTC. The chain carries TRBV30 and TRBJ2-7; D is possibly TRBD1 or TRBD2 (6 bases each). The germline V gene has CDR1 GTSNPN and CDR2 SVGIG (reference sequence). Trimming shortened V by 5 bases and J by 7 bases, and 15 bases separated the two germline ends. CDR3 length: 12 amino acids.

The chain recombines TRBV30 with TRBJ2-7; the D gene is possibly TRBD2 (6 bases). The CDR3 sequence is 12 residues long. Germline CDR1 is GTSNPN and CDR2 is SVGIG (reference sequence). The V end lost 8 bases, the J end lost 5 bases, and 16 bases lay between the germline ends. The CDR3 DNA sequence: TGTGCCCGGGCGGGAATGAAAAACGAGCAGTACTTC. As protein: CARAGMKNEQYF.